This entry lists 8 T cell receptor beta chains sequenced from one sample in a study of response to subunit inactivated influenza vaccine (dated by TCRdb to 2017 to 2018). Receptor libraries were prepared by RT-PCR. Sequenced using an Illumina HiSeq 2500. Using fastp at Q25 and MiXCR, TCRdb reprocessed the public reads and kept productive beta chains. CDR3 protein sequences are deduplicated, and each keeps its most common genes and DNA. Across this sample there are around 650,000 distinct CDR3 sequences, with 15% to 18% seen only once. Roughly 11% of the sample lies in the top ten. The source material was PBMCs from blood, sampled approximately 13 days after vaccination. The receptors here all came from a man in his forties or fifties who received an inactivated influenza vaccine. Donor details come from another sample of the same person, matched by shared clones.

In its sample, this clonotype was seen a few times. The chain links TRBV5-1 to TRBJ2-7; a possible D gene is TRBD1 (6 bases). The CDR3 runs 16 residues. Per the germline V gene, CDR1 is SGHRS and CDR2 is YFSETQ. Trimming removed 0 bases at V and 3 bases at J, with 16 bases between. DNA of the CDR3: TGCGCCAGCAGCTTGGCCCCAGGGGCCCAAGGCTACGAGCAGTACTTC. This encodes CASSLAPGAQGYEQYF.

This clonotype was seen a few times. This chain joins TRBV7-6 and TRBJ2-7; tentatively, D is TRBD2 (6 bases). CDR1 is SGHVS, CDR2 FNYEAQ, per germline. Trimming took off 1 base at V and 2 bases at J, with 12 bases between the two ends. The CDR3 has 15 amino acids. The DNA of the CDR3 is TGTGCCAGCAGCTTAGAGCCGGGGGTGCCCTACGAGCAGTACTTC. It is translated as CASSLEPGVPYEQYF.

The rearrangement uses TRBV6-2 or TRBV6-3 and TRBJ2-3; D unclear. The CDR3 is 14 residues long. CDR1 and CDR2 (germline): MNHEY, SVGEGT. V dropped 6 bases and J dropped 6 bases, with 16 bases sitting between them. The CDR3 spells CASSPLILRDTQYF. In DNA form, the CDR3 reads TGTGCCAGCAGCCCGCTCATCCTGAGGGATACGCAGTATTTT.

The chain links TRBV7-8 to TRBJ2-5, with D possibly being TRBD1 (5 bases). Germline values: CDR1 SGHVS, CDR2 FQNEAQ. Trimming shortened V by 1 base and J by 7 bases, and 13 bases separated the two germline ends. CDR3 length equals 14 residues. CDR3 region: CASSLETHQGTQYF. The CDR3 bases are TGTGCCAGCAGCTTAGAAACTCATCAGGGGACCCAGTACTTC. Supplemented by reference TRBV7-8 and TRBJ2-5, the full variable domain reads GAGVSQSPRYKVAKRGQDVALRCDPISGHVSLFWYQQALGQGPEFLTYFQNEAQLDKSGLPSDRFFAERPEGSVSTLKIQRTQQEDSAVYLCASSLETHQGTQYFGPGTRLLVL.

The chain is built from TRBV11-2 and TRBJ1-2; 7 bases agree with TRBD1. The V gene's germline CDR1 is SGHAT and CDR2 FQNNGV. V lost 5 bases to trimming and J lost 5 bases; unmatched junction nucleotides: 5. CDR3 size: 13 residues. The CDR3 sequence is CASSAKGAYGYTF. The CDR3 DNA follows: TGTGCCAGCAGCGCCAAGGGGGCGTATGGCTACACCTTC.

In DNA, the CDR3 is TGCGCCAGCAGCGACGGACAGGGGACCAACTATGGCTACACCTTC. Its protein product is CASSDGQGTNYGYTF. This rearrangement joins TRBV5-1 to TRBJ1-2; the match to TRBD1 covers 9 bases. Germline assignment: CDR1 SGHRS and CDR2 YFSETQ. The CDR3 runs 15 residues. V was pared by 4 bases and J by 2 bases, with 6 bases of the junction left unmatched.

The chain uses TRBV19 and TRBJ1-1; the D is unclear. V was pared by 3 bases and J by 0 bases, with 8 bases between. Germline values: CDR1 LNHDA, CDR2 SQIVND (reference sequence). The CDR3 runs to 14 residues. CDR3 region: CASSISLMNTEAFF. Written as DNA, the CDR3 is TGTGCCAGTAGTATCTCGCTCATGAACACTGAAGCTTTCTTT. Full variable domain (remainder filled in from reference TRBV19 and TRBJ1-1): DGGITQSPKYLFRKEGQNVTLSCEQNLNHDAMYWYRQDPGQGLRLIYYSQIVNDFQKGDIAEGYSVSREKKESFPLTVTSAQKNPTAFYLCASSISLMNTEAFFGQGTRLTVV.

V is TRBV7-2 and J is TRBJ2-7; tentative D call: TRBD1 (6 bases). Germline V CDR1 and CDR2: SGHTA, FQGNSA. The CDR3 consists of 14 residues. The V end was cut by 5 bases, the J end by 3 bases, with 14 bases between. The CDR3 spells CASSRQYRVYEQYF. The CDR3 DNA is TGTGCCAGCAGCCGACAATACAGGGTCTACGAGCAGTACTTC.